The rows below give T cell receptor beta chains drawn from one sample of a study of T-cell memory formation after mild COVID-19. From the 5' RACE reads, TCRdb called clonotypes with MiXCR, one entry per CDR3 protein. The sample has about 55,000 distinct CDR3 sequences; more than 9% are singletons. Sample: PBMCs or a T cell subset sorted from them (not recorded which). All receptors derive from a man aged 18 to 35 who had mild COVID-19 (a few samples of this study predate the infection). Cell type and time point are not known. Both conserved end residues are part of each CDR3. The D gene is left open where the match is weak. Some rows mark clone size as missing; the rest say once, few, many or name a class of expanded clone.

>NA|NA|TRBJ1-3|TRBV3-1
TGTGCCAGCAGCCCAAGGGACGGGAGCTCTGGAAACACCATATATTTT
CASSPRDGSSGNTIYF
>NA|NA|TRBJ2-7|TRBV12-3/TRBV12-4
TGTGCCAGCAGCTTCCTCCCAGGGGAGGCCTACGAGCAGTACTTC
CASSFLPGEAYEQYF
>many|NA|TRBJ1-6|TRBV3-1
TGTGCCAGCAGCCAAGACCCCTGGTTCGGGTCACCCCTCCACTTT
CASSQDPWFGSPLHF
>many|TRBD2|TRBJ2-7|TRBV6-2/TRBV6-3
TGTGCCAGCAGTTACCGGGGGGGCTCTCCCTACGAGCAGTACTTC
CASSYRGGSPYEQYF
>NA|TRBD2|TRBJ2-1|TRBV20-1
TGCAGTGCTAGAAAGCGGGGGGGCAACAATGAGCAGTTCTTC
CSARKRGGNNEQFF
>few|NA|TRBJ1-5|TRBV27
TGTGCCAGCAGCCGAAATAGCAATCAGCCCCAGCATTTT
CASSRNSNQPQHF
>few|NA|TRBJ1-5|TRBV7-6
TGTGCCAGCAGCGGAAACAATCAGCCCCAGCATTTT
CASSGNNQPQHF
>few|NA|TRBJ2-5|TRBV7-3
TGTGCCAGCAGCTTAGAGGCAGGGCAAGAGACCCAGTACTTC
CASSLEAGQETQYF
>few|NA|TRBJ1-1|TRBV19
TGTGCCAGTAGTACACCGGGGGCCTACACTGAAGCTTTCTTT
CASSTPGAYTEAFF
>many|NA|TRBJ2-3|TRBV7-3
TGTGCCAGCAGCCTTGGACCCGAGACAGATACGCAGTATTTT
CASSLGPETDTQYF
>NA|NA|TRBJ2-1|TRBV20-1
TGCAGTGCTAGCCCACAGGGAATCGGGCAGGAGTTCTTC
CSASPQGIGQEFF
>NA|NA|TRBJ2-2|TRBV7-2
TGTGCCAGCAGCTTGTCGGGGGTAGACACCGGGGAGCTGTTTTTT
CASSLSGVDTGELFF
>NA|TRBD1|TRBJ1-2|TRBV20-1
TGCAGTGCTAGTGGGACAGGGGGAATCGGAAACTATGGCTACACCTTC
CSASGTGGIGNYGYTF
>NA|TRBD1|TRBJ1-1|TRBV6-6
TGTGCCAGCAGTTACACGGGACAGGGTGGCACTGAAGCTTTCTTT
CASSYTGQGGTEAFF
>few|NA|TRBJ1-5|TRBV28
TGTGCCAGCAGCTCCTCAGGTCAGCCCCAGCATTTT
CASSSSGQPQHF
>many|TRBD1|TRBJ2-7|TRBV5-4
TGTGCCAGCAGCCTACCTGGGACAGGGACATACGAGCAGTACTTC
CASSLPGTGTYEQYF
>many|TRBD2|TRBJ2-5|TRBV7-2
TGTGCCAGCAGCTTAGGGGGGGGAGGTGAAGAGACCCAGTACTTC
CASSLGGGGEETQYF
>few|NA|TRBJ1-6|TRBV6-5
TGTGCCAGCAGTAGATCCGGGACACATAATTCACCCCTCCACTTT
CASSRSGTHNSPLHF
>few|NA|TRBJ2-5|TRBV19
TGTGCCAGTAGTGCCTTCGGCGGGGAACTAGAGACCCAGTACTTC
CASSAFGGELETQYF
>few|NA|TRBJ1-1|TRBV7-9
TGTGCCAGCAGCCCCGCCCTTGGCGGTGGCACTGAAGCTTTCTTT
CASSPALGGGTEAFF
>NA|NA|TRBJ2-7|TRBV6-2/TRBV6-3
TGTGCCAGCTCTCCGGGGGCCTACGAGCAGTACTTC
CASSPGAYEQYF
>few|NA|TRBJ2-5|TRBV30
TGTGCCTGGAGTGAGACAGTCCAGGAGACCCAGTACTTC
CAWSETVQETQYF
>few|TRBD2|TRBJ2-3|TRBV20-1
TGCAGTGCGACCTCCGTGCGGGGGGTCTACACAGATACGCAGTATTTT
CSATSVRGVYTDTQYF
>NA|TRBD2|TRBJ2-3|TRBV5-1
TGCGCCAGCAGCCCTACCATCGGGGGGGATACGCAGTATTTT
CASSPTIGGDTQYF
>NA|NA|TRBJ1-3|TRBV4-2
TGTGCCAGCAGCCGGGAGGGCGTAACTGGAAACACCATATATTTT
CASSREGVTGNTIYF
>NA|TRBD1|TRBJ2-7|TRBV6-5
TGTGCCACAACGGGGACAGGGAGCTACGAGCAGTACTTC
CATTGTGSYEQYF
>NA|NA|TRBJ2-5|TRBV7-6
TGTGCCAGCAGCTTAGGATCCCTTGAGACCCAGTACTTC
CASSLGSLETQYF
>NA|TRBD2|TRBJ2-5|TRBV5-4
TGTGCCAGCAGCTCTCAACTAGCGGCCCAAGAGACCCAGTACTTC
CASSSQLAAQETQYF
>NA|TRBD1|TRBJ1-1|TRBV15
TGTGCCACCAGCACCGCAGGACAGGGACTCACTGAAGCTTTCTTT
CATSTAGQGLTEAFF
>few|NA|TRBJ1-5|TRBV6-5
TGTGCCAGCAGTCCTTTACAGGGTAATCAGCCCCAGCATTTT
CASSPLQGNQPQHF